Listed below are T cell receptor beta chains from one sample, sequenced in a study of CD4+ T cells in melanoma. Produced via immunoSEQ multiplex PCR; TCRdb's table is partial and in-frame only. The data show about 18,000 clones, with approximately 83% seen just once and approximately 5.4% held by the top ten. The sequenced material came from cells from a culture (not recorded whether cultured in vitro). Source of these receptors: a human donor with melanoma. The CDR3 runs from the conserved cysteine through the conserved F or W. Each record gives: V gene, J gene, clone size, D gene, CDR3 protein, CDR3 DNA. A D gene is named only where the DNA matches it firmly. Rows give clone size only sometimes, using once, few, many, or a class for an expanded clone.

v_call: TRBV23-1
j_call: TRBJ2-7
clone_size: NA
d_call: NA
cdr3_aa: CASSQSSRGPGSYEQYF
cdr3_nt: TGCGCCAGCAGTCAATCGTCTCGGGGGCCCGGGTCCTACGAGCAGTACTTC

v_call: TRBV19
j_call: TRBJ2-7
clone_size: few
d_call: TRBD2
cdr3_aa: CASKAGGTYEQYF
cdr3_nt: TGTGCCAGTAAGGCGGGGGGCACCTACGAGCAGTACTTC

v_call: TRBV11-2
j_call: TRBJ2-1
clone_size: NA
d_call: NA
cdr3_aa: CASSPPSSLPSSYNEQFF
cdr3_nt: TGTGCCAGCAGCCCCCCATCCTCGCTTCCCAGCTCCTACAATGAGCAGTTCTTC

v_call: TRBV29-1
j_call: TRBJ2-2
clone_size: NA
d_call: TRBD2
cdr3_aa: CSAETSGGTGELFF
cdr3_nt: TGCAGCGCCGAGACTAGCGGGGGCACCGGGGAGCTGTTTTTT

v_call: TRBV7-6
j_call: TRBJ1-1
clone_size: once
d_call: TRBD1
cdr3_aa: CASSLRQGAEAFF
cdr3_nt: TGTGCCAGCAGCCTGCGACAGGGGGCTGAAGCTTTCTTT

v_call: TRBV7-3
j_call: TRBJ2-1
clone_size: NA
d_call: TRBD2
cdr3_aa: CASSLASSGGIGEQFF
cdr3_nt: TGTGCCAGCAGCTTAGCCTCTAGCGGGGGAATAGGTGAGCAGTTCTTC

v_call: TRBV5-8
j_call: TRBJ1-5
clone_size: NA
d_call: TRBD1
cdr3_aa: CASSQPFTGENNQPQHF
cdr3_nt: TGTGCCAGCAGTCAACCCTTTACAGGGGAGAACAATCAGCCCCAGCATTTT

v_call: TRBV30
j_call: TRBJ1-2
clone_size: NA
d_call: TRBD1
cdr3_aa: CAWSPLTGVFYGYTF
cdr3_nt: TGTGCCTGGAGTCCCTTGACAGGGGTCTTCTATGGCTACACCTTC

v_call: TRBV7-2
j_call: TRBJ1-2
clone_size: NA
d_call: TRBD1
cdr3_aa: CASSSNRGSIDGYTF
cdr3_nt: TGTGCCAGCAGCTCGAACAGGGGGAGTATAGATGGCTACACCTTC

v_call: TRBV7-6
j_call: TRBJ2-7
clone_size: NA
d_call: TRBD1
cdr3_aa: CASSLAGTAATYEQYF
cdr3_nt: TGTGCCAGCAGCTTAGCGGGGACAGCCGCCACCTACGAGCAGTACTTC

v_call: TRBV9
j_call: TRBJ1-2
clone_size: NA
d_call: NA
cdr3_aa: CASSSIGSLYGYTF
cdr3_nt: TGTGCCAGCAGCTCGATCGGGTCTCTCTATGGCTACACCTTC

v_call: TRBV11-2
j_call: TRBJ1-5
clone_size: NA
d_call: NA
cdr3_aa: CASSLAGGFQPQHF
cdr3_nt: TGTGCCAGCAGCTTAGCAGGAGGGTTTCAGCCCCAGCATTTT

v_call: TRBV2
j_call: TRBJ2-7
clone_size: NA
d_call: TRBD1
cdr3_aa: CASSEAATGGTYEQYF
cdr3_nt: TGTGCCAGCAGTGAAGCTGCGACAGGGGGCACCTACGAGCAGTACTTC

v_call: TRBV10-2
j_call: TRBJ2-7
clone_size: NA
d_call: TRBD1
cdr3_aa: CASSESAGGGEQYF
cdr3_nt: TGCGCCAGCAGTGAGTCGGCAGGGGGCGGCGAGCAGTACTTC

v_call: TRBV5-6
j_call: TRBJ2-4
clone_size: NA
d_call: TRBD1
cdr3_aa: CASSSGQGRLAKNIQYF
cdr3_nt: TGTGCCAGCAGCTCGGGACAGGGGCGACTAGCCAAAAACATTCAGTACTTC

v_call: TRBV5-4
j_call: TRBJ1-1
clone_size: NA
d_call: NA
cdr3_aa: CASSPGVNTEAFF
cdr3_nt: TGTGCCAGCAGCCCGGGTGTGAACACTGAAGCTTTCTTT

v_call: TRBV2
j_call: TRBJ2-3
clone_size: NA
d_call: TRBD1
cdr3_aa: CASSAPGQGVTDTQYF
cdr3_nt: TGTGCCAGCAGCGCACCGGGACAGGGGGTGACAGATACGCAGTATTTT

v_call: TRBV6-1
j_call: TRBJ2-7
clone_size: NA
d_call: NA
cdr3_aa: CASRKDSYEQYF
cdr3_nt: TGTGCCAGCAGAAAGGACTCCTACGAGCAGTACTTC

v_call: TRBV2
j_call: TRBJ1-1
clone_size: NA
d_call: NA
cdr3_aa: CASSERVDTEAFF
cdr3_nt: TGTGCCAGCAGTGAAAGGGTGGACACTGAAGCTTTCTTT

v_call: TRBV7-2
j_call: TRBJ2-3
clone_size: NA
d_call: TRBD2
cdr3_aa: CASSLRPSGGSTDTQYF
cdr3_nt: TGTGCCAGCAGCTTGAGACCTAGCGGGGGAAGCACAGATACGCAGTATTTT

v_call: TRBV14
j_call: TRBJ2-7
clone_size: NA
d_call: NA
cdr3_aa: CASSISGTPPYEQYF
cdr3_nt: TGTGCCAGCAGCATTTCCGGGACGCCTCCCTACGAGCAGTACTTC

v_call: TRBV27
j_call: TRBJ2-6
clone_size: NA
d_call: NA
cdr3_aa: CASFGPLRSGANVLTF
cdr3_nt: TGTGCCAGCTTTGGACCGCTTCGCTCTGGGGCCAACGTCCTGACTTTC

v_call: TRBV27
j_call: TRBJ1-6
clone_size: NA
d_call: TRBD1
cdr3_aa: CASSRDRAHNSPLHF
cdr3_nt: TGTGCCAGCAGCCGAGACAGGGCCCATAATTCACCCCTCCACTTT

v_call: TRBV6-1
j_call: TRBJ1-3
clone_size: NA
d_call: NA
cdr3_aa: CASSEAGVGGNTIYF
cdr3_nt: TGTGCCAGCAGTGAAGCGGGGGTGGGTGGAAACACCATATATTTT

v_call: TRBV5-1
j_call: TRBJ2-5
clone_size: NA
d_call: NA
cdr3_aa: CASSLEGETQYF
cdr3_nt: TGCGCCAGCAGCTTGGAAGGTGAGACCCAGTACTTC

v_call: TRBV7-9
j_call: TRBJ2-1
clone_size: NA
d_call: NA
cdr3_aa: CASTLGSYNEQFF
cdr3_nt: TGTGCCAGCACTCTGGGGTCCTACAATGAGCAGTTCTTC